This TCR beta chain was obtained from a study of patients and donors after allogeneic stem cell transplantation. TCRdb redid the calling of the RT-PCR reads with MiXCR, one entry per CDR3 protein. The sample lists about 7,600 distinct CDR3 sequences, around a tenth occurring once. There are a few counts of this clonotype. Germline V gives CDR1 SEHNR, CDR2 FQNEAQ (reference sequence). The CDR3 sequence is 11 residues long. V was cut by 2 bases and J by 6 bases, with 3 bases left in between. V is TRBV7-9 and J is TRBJ2-3; D is undetermined. The sequence was collected from a human donor who was either an allogeneic HSCT recipient or a stem cell or donor lymphocyte infusion donor (not recorded which). It is not recorded whose cells these are; they may come from a transplant donor. Sequencing used blood, either unsorted or a sorted T cell fraction (not recorded which). The CDR3 region has the DNA TGTGCCAGCAGCTTACCTGATACGCAGTATTTT. Its protein product is CASSLPDTQYF.